A selection of T cell receptor beta chains follows, all from one sample in a study of long-term antiretroviral therapy in people with HIV. Produced via immunoSEQ multiplex PCR; TCRdb's table is partial and in-frame only. The sample carries some 40,000 clones, around 83% recorded once. The starting material was unsorted PBMCs, obtained 3.1 years after starting antiretroviral therapy. The receptors come from a woman aged 50 to 60 with HIV. CDR3s include the opening cysteine and the closing phenylalanine or tryptophan. Each record gives: clone size, V gene, J gene, D gene, CDR3 DNA, CDR3 protein. The D gene is left open where the match is weak. Rows give clone size only sometimes, using once, few, many, or a class for an expanded clone.

size: NA; V: TRBV7-8; J: TRBJ2-2; D: NA; DNA: TGTGCCAGCAGCTTATCGGGGACCGGGGAGCTGTTTTTT; CDR3: CASSLSGTGELFF
size: NA; V: TRBV10-3; J: TRBJ1-2; D: TRBD1; DNA: TGTGCCATCAGTGAGTCAGGACAGGGATATGGCTACACCTTC; CDR3: CAISESGQGYGYTF
size: once; V: TRBV4-1; J: TRBJ2-7; D: NA; DNA: TGCGCCAGCAGCCACGGGACTGAGACTTACGAGCAGTACTTC; CDR3: CASSHGTETYEQYF
size: NA; V: TRBV30; J: TRBJ2-7; D: NA; DNA: TGTGCCTGGAGTGTAATCCCCTGGGGGGAGCAGTACTTC; CDR3: CAWSVIPWGEQYF
size: NA; V: TRBV15; J: TRBJ2-3; D: NA; DNA: TGTGCCACCAGCACGCAAAACACAGATACGCAGTATTTT; CDR3: CATSTQNTDTQYF
size: NA; V: TRBV19; J: TRBJ1-2; D: NA; DNA: TGTGCCAGTAGTATAGAGACTGCCTTCGGTACTAACTATGGCTACACCTTC; CDR3: CASSIETAFGTNYGYTF
size: NA; V: TRBV6-6; J: TRBJ1-2; D: NA; DNA: TGTGCCAGCCGTAGCCCCCGGGACCGCTCCCTCTATGGCTACACCTTC; CDR3: CASRSPRDRSLYGYTF
size: once; V: TRBV6-1; J: TRBJ1-2; D: NA; DNA: TGTGCCAGCAGTCCCGGGAGGGTGGATGGCTACACCTTC; CDR3: CASSPGRVDGYTF
size: NA; V: TRBV6-5; J: TRBJ1-2; D: TRBD1; DNA: TGTGCCAGCAGTTACTCCCAGGGGGCAGACTATGGCTACACCTTC; CDR3: CASSYSQGADYGYTF
size: NA; V: TRBV27; J: TRBJ2-2; D: NA; DNA: TGTGCCAGCAGTATACCCCGGGGGCAGCGGAGGGCCGGGGAGCTGTTTTTT; CDR3: CASSIPRGQRRAGELFF
size: NA; V: TRBV30; J: TRBJ1-2; D: TRBD1; DNA: TGTGCCTGGATCCTTTCCGGGACAGGCTCCTATGGCTACACCTTC; CDR3: CAWILSGTGSYGYTF
size: NA; V: TRBV2; J: TRBJ1-5; D: NA; DNA: TGTGCCAGCAGTTTAACGCGGGGTAGCAATCAGCCCCAGCATTTT; CDR3: CASSLTRGSNQPQHF
size: NA; V: TRBV9; J: TRBJ1-2; D: NA; DNA: TGTGCCAGCAGCGTAGAACTGGGCCCGGCCAACTATGGCTACACCTTC; CDR3: CASSVELGPANYGYTF
size: few; V: TRBV30; J: TRBJ1-6; D: NA; DNA: TGTGCCTTCCACAGGGCTCAATCACCCCTCCACTTT; CDR3: CAFHRAQSPLHF
size: NA; V: TRBV19; J: TRBJ2-7; D: NA; DNA: TGTGCCAGTAGTCCCCAGGGGGCAGGGGAGGGCTACGAGCAGTACTTC; CDR3: CASSPQGAGEGYEQYF
size: NA; V: TRBV6-5; J: TRBJ1-1; D: TRBD1; DNA: TGTGCCAGCAGTGACCAGGGACAGTACACTGAAGCTTTCTTT; CDR3: CASSDQGQYTEAFF
size: NA; V: TRBV7-6; J: TRBJ2-1; D: TRBD2; DNA: TGTGCCAGCAGCTCCGGTCGGGGGGGCTTTGAGCAGTTCTTC; CDR3: CASSSGRGGFEQFF
size: NA; V: TRBV25-1; J: TRBJ1-5; D: TRBD1; DNA: TGTGCCAGCAGTGAGGGGACAGCTAGCAATCAGCCCCAGCATTTT; CDR3: CASSEGTASNQPQHF
size: few; V: TRBV16; J: TRBJ1-4; D: TRBD1; DNA: TGTGCCAGCAGCCCCCAGTCCGGACAGGCGGAAAAACTGTTTTTT; CDR3: CASSPQSGQAEKLFF
size: NA; V: TRBV27; J: TRBJ1-6; D: NA; DNA: TGTGCCAGCAGTTTCCAGGACTCTTCACCCCTCCACTTT; CDR3: CASSFQDSSPLHF
size: NA; V: TRBV7-3; J: TRBJ2-6; D: NA; DNA: TGTGCCAGCAGCCCCTCTGGGGCCAACGTCCTGACTTTC; CDR3: CASSPSGANVLTF
size: NA; V: TRBV7-8; J: TRBJ1-1; D: NA; DNA: TGTGCCAGCAGCCCCCTGACTGAAGCTTTCTTT; CDR3: CASSPLTEAFF
size: NA; V: TRBV2; J: TRBJ2-5; D: NA; DNA: TGTGCCAGCAGTGACTCACTGGCGAGGGAGACCCAGTACTTC; CDR3: CASSDSLARETQYF
size: NA; V: TRBV5-1; J: TRBJ2-2; D: TRBD2; DNA: TGCGCCAGCAGCTTGTGGACTAGCGGGGTCGGGGAGCTGTTTTTT; CDR3: CASSLWTSGVGELFF
size: once; V: TRBV6-5; J: TRBJ1-1; D: NA; DNA: TGTGCCAGCAGCCGGACAGCATTGAACACTGAAGCTTTCTTT; CDR3: CASSRTALNTEAFF
size: NA; V: TRBV25-1; J: TRBJ1-5; D: NA; DNA: TGTGCCATCCCCCAGGGCGGAAAGATCAATCAGCCCCAGCATTTT; CDR3: CAIPQGGKINQPQHF
size: NA; V: TRBV9; J: TRBJ2-7; D: TRBD1; DNA: TGTGCCAGCAGCGTCACAGGGGGCTCCTACGAGCAGTACTTC; CDR3: CASSVTGGSYEQYF
size: NA; V: TRBV5-1; J: TRBJ2-7; D: TRBD2; DNA: TGCGCCAGCAGCTTCAGCGGGGGGGCGAAATACGAGCAGTACTTC; CDR3: CASSFSGGAKYEQYF
size: NA; V: TRBV4-3; J: TRBJ1-4; D: TRBD1; DNA: TGCGCCAGCAGCCAGTTACAGGGGGCTGGTGAAAAACTGTTTTTT; CDR3: CASSQLQGAGEKLFF
size: NA; V: TRBV5-1; J: TRBJ2-5; D: TRBD1; DNA: TGCGCCAGCAGCTTACCTGGACAGGGGAGTGAGACCCAGTACTTC; CDR3: CASSLPGQGSETQYF
size: NA; V: TRBV6-5; J: TRBJ2-7; D: NA; DNA: TGTGCCAGCAGAAGGGGCCCCTACGAGCAGTACTTC; CDR3: CASRRGPYEQYF
size: NA; V: TRBV29-1; J: TRBJ2-3; D: NA; DNA: TGCAGCGGCTCGTCCACAGATACGCAGTATTTT; CDR3: CSGSSTDTQYF
size: NA; V: TRBV7-9; J: TRBJ1-2; D: NA; DNA: TGTGCCAGCAGCTTCGACAGTCTCTATGGCTACACCTTC; CDR3: CASSFDSLYGYTF
size: NA; V: TRBV6-4; J: TRBJ1-1; D: TRBD1; DNA: TGTGCCAGCAGAACCGGGGACAGGGCCACTGAAGCTTTCTTT; CDR3: CASRTGDRATEAFF
size: NA; V: TRBV16; J: TRBJ1-4; D: NA; DNA: TGTGCCAGCAGCCAAACCACAGGGAAGGAAAAACTGTTTTTT; CDR3: CASSQTTGKEKLFF
size: NA; V: TRBV15; J: TRBJ1-2; D: NA; DNA: TGTGCCACCAGCAGAGGTGCGAGGAGTTTCACCTTC; CDR3: CATSRGARSFTF
size: NA; V: TRBV5-6; J: TRBJ2-6; D: TRBD1; DNA: TGTGCCACTAGGGGACAGGGTTCGGCTGGGGCCAACGTCCTGACTTTC; CDR3: CATRGQGSAGANVLTF
size: NA; V: TRBV11-2; J: TRBJ2-3; D: TRBD2; DNA: TGTGCCAGCAGCCTTACTAGCGGGGGGTCTCCTAGCACAGATACGCAGTATTTT; CDR3: CASSLTSGGSPSTDTQYF
size: NA; V: TRBV11-3; J: TRBJ2-2; D: NA; DNA: TGTGCCAGCAGCCAGCCGACAGGAGTGAACACCGGGGAGCTGTTTTTT; CDR3: CASSQPTGVNTGELFF
size: NA; V: TRBV6-6; J: TRBJ2-7; D: TRBD1; DNA: TGTGCCAGCAGTGGGACAGGGGGCAGGAGCTCCTACGAGCAGTACTTC; CDR3: CASSGTGGRSSYEQYF
size: NA; V: TRBV29-1; J: TRBJ2-2; D: NA; DNA: TGCAGCGTTGAAGTGGCCCCATACACCGGGGAGCTGTTTTTT; CDR3: CSVEVAPYTGELFF
size: NA; V: TRBV2; J: TRBJ2-1; D: TRBD1; DNA: TGTGCCAGCAGTGGGGACAGGACTTACAATGAGCAGTTCTTC; CDR3: CASSGDRTYNEQFF
size: NA; V: TRBV12-5; J: TRBJ1-1; D: TRBD1; DNA: TGTGCTAGTGGCCCCAGGGGGGCACAGAACACTGAAGCTTTCTTT; CDR3: CASGPRGAQNTEAFF
size: NA; V: TRBV11-2; J: TRBJ2-7; D: TRBD2; DNA: TGTGCCAGCAGCTTAGGGCGGGGGATCTACGAGCAGTACTTC; CDR3: CASSLGRGIYEQYF
size: NA; V: TRBV6-1; J: TRBJ2-7; D: NA; DNA: TGTGCCAGCAGGGGGGACAACTACGAGCAGTACTTC; CDR3: CASRGDNYEQYF
size: NA; V: TRBV19; J: TRBJ1-2; D: TRBD1; DNA: TGTGCCAGTACCGGGACAGGTCTTCACTATGGCTACACCTTC; CDR3: CASTGTGLHYGYTF